The 26 T cell receptor beta chains in this list originate from one sample, sequenced in a study of early T cells in non-severe SARS-CoV-2 infection. TCRdb independently ran MiXCR on the 5' RACE reads; one entry per CDR3 protein. Here the sample spans 40,000 to 60,000 distinct CDR3 sequences, about 4% being singletons. Sequenced material: whole blood. Receptors originate from an adult who was a healthcare worker with PCR-confirmed SARS-CoV-2 infection or an uninfected control (not recorded which).

This clonotype was observed at least ten times. This sequence joins TRBV29-1 and TRBJ2-1; 9 nucleotides line up with TRBD2. V was pared by 1 base and J by 4 bases, with 2 bases of the junction left unmatched. There are 14 residues in the CDR3. Germline V gene sequence: CDR1 SQVTM, CDR2 ANQGSEA. The CDR3 here is CSVEASGIYNEQFF. In DNA, the CDR3 is TGCAGCGTTGAAGCTAGCGGGATTTACAATGAGCAGTTCTTC.

This clonotype was found many times. The chain has TRBV7-2 and TRBJ1-2; D might be TRBD1 (5 bases). V lost 5 bases and J 2 bases, leaving 9 bases between the germline ends. The CDR3 loop spans 13 amino acids. Germline V gene sequence: CDR1 SGHTA, CDR2 FQGNSA. The CDR3 loop is CASSAGPNYGYTF. The CDR3 DNA reads TGTGCCAGCAGCGCGGGACCCAACTATGGCTACACCTTC.

This clonotype was seen at least ten times. V is TRBV7-3 and J is TRBJ2-3; D might be TRBD2 (6 bases). V lost 5 bases to trimming and J lost 3 bases, with 12 bases between them. The CDR3 runs 14 residues. The germline CDR1 and CDR2 sequences are SGHTA and FQGTGA. The CDR3 region has the DNA TGTGCCAGCAGCCCCGGTGGGAGGACAGATACGCAGTATTTT. As protein: CASSPGGRTDTQYF. The variable domain in full, with the rest retrieved from reference TRBV7-3 and TRBJ2-3, is GAGVSQTPSNKVTEKGKYVELRCDPISGHTALYWYRQSLGQGPEFLIYFQGTGAADDSGLPNDRFFAVRPEGSVSTLKIQRTERGDSAVYLCASSPGGRTDTQYFGPGTRLTVL.

The chain is built from TRBV12-3 or TRBV12-4 and TRBJ2-3, with TRBD1 matching over 11 bases. Unmatched junction bases numbered 4, after V lost 7 bases and J lost 4 bases. The length of the CDR3 is 14 residues. The DNA for the CDR3 is TGTGCCAGCACCCGGACAGGGGGCGCAGATACGCAGTATTTT. It translates to CASTRTGGADTQYF.

This clonotype showed up just a few times. The V gene is TRBV9, the J gene TRBJ2-1; TRBD2 matches at 10 bases. The CDR3 consists of 16 residues. Unmatched junction bases numbered 6, after V lost 4 bases and J lost 2 bases. The germline CDR1 and CDR2 sequences are SGDLS and YYNGEE. CDR3 amino acids: CASSSGTSEAYNEQFF. In DNA form, the CDR3 reads TGTGCCAGCAGCTCAGGGACTAGCGAGGCCTACAATGAGCAGTTCTTC.

This clonotype turned up a few times. V gene TRBV5-6 combines with J gene TRBJ1-6; 8 bases agree with TRBD1. Trimming cost V 3 bases and J 6 bases; bases outside gene matches: 2. This CDR3 spans 14 amino acids. CDR1 and CDR2 from the germline V gene are SGHDT and YYEEEE. This chain's CDR3 is CASSSDRVNSPLHF. The CDR3, as DNA: TGTGCCAGCAGCTCGGACAGGGTTAATTCACCCCTCCACTTT.

The rearrangement joins TRBV5-1 to TRBJ2-3; D gene unclear. The CDR3 extends over 15 amino acids. Trimming removed 1 base from V and 2 bases from J, with 11 bases in between. Germline assignment: CDR1 SGHRS and CDR2 YFSETQ. CDR3 residues: CASSLNNIDTDTQYF. The CDR3 coding sequence is TGCGCCAGCAGCTTGAACAACATCGACACAGATACGCAGTATTTT.

This clonotype appeared a few times. This chain uses TRBV10-2 with TRBJ2-7; 9 nucleotides align to TRBD1. Per the germline V gene, CDR1 is WSHSY and CDR2 is SAAADI. V dropped 7 bases and J dropped 4; count of bases not matched to a gene: 5. The CDR3 loop spans 13 amino acids. The CDR3 loop reads CASMGQGGYEQYF. In DNA, the CDR3 is TGCGCCAGCATGGGACAGGGAGGGTACGAGCAGTACTTC.

A few counts support this clonotype. The chain uses TRBV19 and TRBJ1-4, with TRBD1 as a possible D gene (6 bases). The CDR3 is 14 amino acids. V gave up 2 bases and J gave up 7 bases, with 11 bases separating them. Per the germline V gene, CDR1 is LNHDA and CDR2 is SQIVND (reference sequence). CDR3 residues: CASSILQGSEKLFF. CDR3 DNA sequence: TGTGCCAGTAGTATATTACAGGGCAGTGAAAAACTGTTTTTT.

This clonotype has ten or more counts. The genes are TRBV29-1 and TRBJ2-1, with D maybe TRBD2 (5 bases). The CDR3 contains 10 residues. CDR1 SQVTM and CDR2 ANQGSEA come from the germline V gene. V shed 4 bases and J shed 15 bases, with 13 bases lying between them. The CDR3 loop reads CSVVKEVWFF. CDR3 sequence (DNA): TGCAGCGTTGTTAAGGAGGTTTGGTTCTTC.

This clonotype came up many times. This sequence joins TRBV10-1 and TRBJ1-2; D perhaps matches TRBD1 (6 bases). Germline V gene data show CDR1 as WNHNN and CDR2 as SYGVQD (reference sequence). The V end lost 6 bases, the J end lost 3 bases, and 14 bases lay between the germline ends. This CDR3 spans 14 amino acids. The chain's CDR3 is CASRFETGYYGYTF. In DNA form, the CDR3 reads TGCGCCAGCAGGTTTGAGACAGGCTACTATGGCTACACCTTC.

The table lists this clonotype with a few counts. This sequence joins TRBV9 and TRBJ2-5; possibly TRBD2 for D (5 bases). The CDR3 has 12 amino acids. Trimming left V 4 bases short and J 9 bases short, with 13 bases between. Per germline, CDR1 SGDLS and CDR2 YYNGEE. Written as DNA, the CDR3 is TGTGCCAGCAGCCCTTTCGGGGTTGCCCAGTACTTC. Its translation: CASSPFGVAQYF.

The CDR3 region has the DNA TGTGCCAGCAGCCTCCGGGCGGGGGGGAGCTACAATGAGCAGTTCTTC. Its protein product is CASSLRAGGSYNEQFF. The chain couples TRBV12-3 or TRBV12-4 to TRBJ2-1, with 9 nucleotides matching TRBD2. This CDR3 region has 16 residues. V lost 6 bases to trimming and J lost 3 bases; unmatched junction nucleotides: 9.

This clonotype showed up many times. The J gene is TRBJ1-2, the V gene TRBV20-1; D is ambiguous. Looked up from germline, CDR1 is DFQATT and CDR2 is SNEGSKA (reference sequence). Trimming pared 0 bases from V and 4 bases from J, leaving 15 bases between. The CDR3 has 15 amino acids. CDR3 in DNA: TGCAGTGCTAGAGATCCGGCAGGTCCTATCTATGGCTACACCTTC. Its translation: CSARDPAGPIYGYTF.

J is TRBJ2-5 and V is TRBV6-6; TRBD2 matches 7 bases. Germline CDR1 reads MNHNY; CDR2 reads SVGAGI (reference sequence). The CDR3 is made up of 15 amino acids. J gave up 1 base and V 2 bases, and 4 bases lay outside the gene matches. DNA of the CDR3: TGTGCCAGCAGTTACCTCCGCGGGGGCCAAGAGACCCAGTACTTC. Protein sequence: CASSYLRGGQETQYF.

This rearrangement joins TRBV7-8 to TRBJ2-3, with 7 bases identical to TRBD2. Germline values: CDR1 SGHVS, CDR2 FQNEAQ. After removal of 5 bases from V and 1 base from J, the junction contained 12 bases not matched to a gene. This CDR3 spans 17 amino acids. In DNA, the CDR3 is TGTGCCAGCAGCCCAATGGTCTCGGGGGGAGGCACAGATACGCAGTATTTT. Translation: CASSPMVSGGGTDTQYF.

This clonotype was recorded many times. The chain links TRBV15 to TRBJ2-1; D unresolved. Per the germline V gene, CDR1 is LNHNV and CDR2 is YYDKDF (reference sequence). V lost 5 bases, J lost 8 bases, and 10 bases lay in between. This CDR3 spans 12 amino acids. This CDR3 is CATSAEVDEQFF. CDR3 sequence (DNA): TGTGCCACCAGCGCCGAGGTTGATGAGCAGTTCTTC.

This clonotype was counted many times. The V gene is TRBV6-6, the J gene TRBJ1-5, with no clear D. Per germline, CDR1 MNHNY and CDR2 SVGAGI (reference sequence). The CDR3 consists of 12 residues. Trimming cost V 5 bases and J 6 bases, with 8 bases left between them. CDR3 nucleotides: TGTGCCAGCAGTCGGACGGCTCAGCCCCAGCATTTT. Its protein product is CASSRTAQPQHF.

Ten or more counts support this clonotype. The J gene is TRBJ2-2, the V gene TRBV12-3 or TRBV12-4; D is perhaps TRBD2 (5 bases). Trimming cost V 3 bases and J 3 bases, with 11 bases left between them. The CDR3 covers 15 residues. CDR3 loop: CASSFEGSDTGELFF. The CDR3 coding sequence is TGTGCCAGCAGTTTTGAAGGGAGTGACACCGGGGAGCTGTTTTTT.

This clonotype was observed at least ten times. The chain uses TRBV5-1 and TRBJ1-1; D is possibly TRBD1 (5 bases). The V gene's germline CDR1 is SGHRS and CDR2 YFSETQ. The CDR3 has 17 amino acids. V was trimmed by 3 bases and J by 6 bases, leaving 24 bases between them. Here the CDR3 DNA reads TGCGCCAGCAGCTCCAACCTCCGTGGACACCCGAGCGCTGAAGCTTTCTTT. Translation gives CASSSNLRGHPSAEAFF.

The table lists this clonotype with many counts. The V call is TRBV4-3, the J call TRBJ2-2; 9 bases are shared with TRBD1. The CDR3 contains 14 residues. V dropped 4 bases and J dropped 4; count of bases not matched to a gene: 1. Germline V CDR1 and CDR2: LGHNA, YSLEER. The CDR3 protein is CASSRDRATGELFF. The CDR3 DNA is TGCGCCAGCAGCCGGGACAGGGCCACCGGGGAGCTGTTTTTT.

This clonotype showed up many times. This chain joins TRBV18 and TRBJ1-1, with TRBD1 identical over 8 bases. J was trimmed by 6 bases and V by 3 bases; bases with no gene match: 3. Germline V CDR1 and CDR2: KGHSH, LQKENI. This CDR3 is 13 amino acids long. CDR3 nucleotide sequence: TGTGCCAGCTCACCCGGACAGGGAGCTGAAGCTTTCTTT. This codes for CASSPGQGAEAFF. The full variable domain, with the rest looked up from reference TRBV18 and TRBJ1-1, is NAGVMQNPRHLVRRRGQEARLRCSPMKGHSHVYWYRQLPEEGLKFMVYLQKENIIDESGMPKERFSAEFPKEGPSILRIQQVVRGDSAAYFCASSPGQGAEAFFGQGTRLTVV.

This clonotype showed up just a few times. V is TRBV12-3 or TRBV12-4 and J is TRBJ2-7; maybe TRBD2 (7 bases). There are 15 residues in the CDR3. Trimming cost V 6 bases and J 0 bases, with 15 bases left between them. The CDR3: CASSQGRVFSYEQYF. The CDR3 nucleotides are TGTGCCAGCAGCCAGGGGAGGGTGTTCTCCTACGAGCAGTACTTC.

This clonotype was observed a handful of times. V gene TRBV6-2 or TRBV6-3 combines with J gene TRBJ1-1, with D possibly being TRBD1 (5 bases). The CDR3 extends over 14 amino acids. Per the germline V gene, CDR1 is MNHEY and CDR2 is SVGEGT. Trimming stripped 7 bases from V and 1 base from J, with 13 bases between. DNA of the CDR3: TGTGCCAGCACCGAGGGACTGGCGAACACTGAAGCTTTCTTT. It specifies CASTEGLANTEAFF.

This clonotype was counted ten times or more. The rearrangement links TRBV7-2 to TRBJ2-2, with 9 bases lining up with TRBD2. Germline V gives CDR1 SGHTA, CDR2 FQGNSA. CDR3 size: 17 residues. V shed 1 base, J shed 7 bases, and the junction held 10 bases outside the gene matches. DNA of the CDR3: TGTGCCAGCAGCTTAGTTGCTAGCGGGGTAGCGGACGGGGAGCTGTTTTTT. Residues: CASSLVASGVADGELFF.

Many counts were recorded for this clonotype. V gene TRBV7-3 combines with J gene TRBJ2-1, with 9 bases aligning to TRBD1. This CDR3 has 15 amino acids. Unmatched junction bases numbered 6, after V lost 2 bases and J lost 7 bases. The germline V gene encodes CDR1 SGHTA and CDR2 FQGTGA. The CDR3: CASSLGGQGLNEQFF. The DNA of the CDR3 is TGTGCCAGCAGCTTAGGTGGACAGGGGTTGAATGAGCAGTTCTTC.